This T cell receptor beta chain was retrieved from a study of cytomegalovirus exposure and HLA in healthy donors. This clone was counted between two and nine times. Trimming left V 3 bases short and J 4 bases short, with 15 bases between. Looked up from germline, CDR1 is WNHNN and CDR2 is SYGVQD (reference sequence). The CDR3 is 15 residues long. The PCR employed 60 Vbeta primers together with 13 Jbeta primers. TCRdb's copy holds only in-frame clones and misses some; the assay was immunoSEQ multiplex PCR. The data contain about 150,000 clones, roughly 74% of them singletons. This sequence was found in a man in his late teens or twenties in good health and CMV-seronegative. The sequenced material came from PBMCs. J is TRBJ1-1 and V is TRBV10-1; weak D call: TRBD1 (5 bases). CDR3: CASSETGVGTTEAFF. The DNA for the CDR3 is TGCGCCAGCAGTGAAACGGGGGTCGGGACCACTGAAGCTTTCTTT.